Listed here is a single T cell receptor beta chain. As yet, its antigen is unknown. These data are taken from a study of PD-1 blockade in classical Hodgkin lymphoma. About the study: Patients in the cohort were put on intravenous nivolumab, 3 mg/kg every 2 weeks.

Sequencing was performed with immunoSEQ multiplex PCR; in TCRdb, only in-frame clones are kept and a portion is missing. The sample holds tens of thousands of clones, roughly 73% seen once. The CDR3 extends over 15 amino acids. Germline CDR1 WNHNN, CDR2 SYGVQD (reference sequence). Trimming at V came to 6 bases and at J to 4 bases, leaving 10 bases not matched to a gene. Following autologous stem cell transplantation, relapse occurred in every patient, and exposure to brentuximab vedotin varied. Study conclusions and caveats: Why repertoires differed is undefined; disease activity or prior therapy possibly contributed.

The receptor comes from a human donor with classical Hodgkin lymphoma. The chain uses TRBV10-1 and TRBJ2-3; TRBD1 agrees at 7 bases. Sequenced material: peripheral blood mononuclear cells (PBMCs), taken at baseline. The CDR3 bases are TGCGCCAGCAGCGAGCAAAGACAGGGCCCAGATACGCAGTATTTT. Amino acids: CASSEQRQGPDTQYF.